This entry lists 17 T cell receptor beta chains sequenced from one sample in a study of Ad26.COV2.S vaccination and SARS-CoV-2 variants. Treatment specified: 15 to 20 received Ad26.COV2.S at low or high dose, single or two shots; about 5 received placebo; per-sample allocation not given. Vaccine and placebo recipients were sampled on day 63 after the first injection. The method was immunoSEQ multiplex PCR; TCRdb's version includes in-frame clones alone and lacks a portion of them. In the table there are 400,000 to 500,000 clones, roughly 89% of which are singletons. Sequenced here: peripheral blood, sampled in a trial of Ad26.COV2.S vaccine versus placebo. The receptors shown here come from a person aged 18-65 years who received the Ad26.COV2.S COVID-19 vaccine or a placebo.

Turning to this clone: Other DNA sequences in this sample translate to the same CDR3. V and J are TRBV11-2 and TRBJ2-3; D possibly corresponds to TRBD1 (5 bases). In germline, CDR1 is SGHAT, CDR2 FQNNGV. The CDR3 totals 13 residues. V lost 1 base to trimming and J lost 3 bases, with 5 bases between them. DNA of the CDR3: TGTGCCAGCAGCTTAGCAGGGACAGATACGCAGTATTTT. Translating it yields CASSLAGTDTQYF.

The J gene is TRBJ2-2, the V gene TRBV7-9; D not certain. This CDR3 contains 13 residues. Germline assignment: CDR1 SEHNR and CDR2 FQNEAQ (reference sequence). Trimming cost V 2 bases and J 4 bases, with 5 bases left between them. The chain's CDR3 is CASSLQITGELFF. DNA for the CDR3: TGTGCCAGCAGCTTACAGATCACCGGGGAGCTGTTTTTT. The whole variable domain, remainder taken from reference TRBV7-9 and TRBJ2-2, is DTGVSQNPRHKITKRGQNVTFRCDPISEHNRLYWYRQTLGQGPEFLTYFQNEAQLEKSRLLSDRFSAERPKGSFSTLEIQRTEQGDSAMYLCASSLQITGELFFGEGSRLTVL.

In this sample, this clone turned up once. This chain connects TRBV4-1 to TRBJ1-4; D ambiguous. CDR1 and CDR2 from the germline V gene are MGHRA and YSYEKL. Trimming removed 4 bases at V and 8 bases at J, with 14 bases between. CDR3 length equals 14 residues. The CDR3 region has the DNA TGCGCCAGCAGCCGACAAGCCCCTCAGGAAAAACTGTTTTTT. Amino acids: CASSRQAPQEKLFF.

The chain has TRBV10-3 and TRBJ2-1; TRBD2 matches at 12 bases. This CDR3 spans 16 amino acids. Germline V gene sequence: CDR1 ENHRY, CDR2 SYGVKD. Unmatched junction bases numbered 12, after V lost 6 bases and J lost 9 bases. The CDR3 loop is CAIRPRLAGVAGEQFF. The CDR3, as DNA: TGTGCCATCAGACCCAGACTAGCGGGAGTAGCAGGTGAGCAGTTCTTC.

This clone was found once. The gene calls are TRBV6-6 and TRBJ1-1; the D gene is possibly TRBD1 (6 bases). This CDR3 region has 14 residues. V gave up 2 bases and J gave up 6 bases, with 13 bases separating them. Germline V gene sequence: CDR1 MNHNY, CDR2 SVGAGI (reference sequence). CDR3 sequence reads: CASSYQRTEAEAFF. Written as DNA, the CDR3 is TGTGCCAGCAGTTACCAAAGGACAGAAGCTGAAGCTTTCTTT.

J is TRBJ2-2 and V is TRBV5-5; maybe TRBD2 (6 bases). CDR3 length equals 15 residues. Trimming cost V 2 bases and J 3 bases, with 11 bases left between them. Per the germline V gene, CDR1 is SGHKS and CDR2 is YYEKEE (reference sequence). The CDR3, as DNA: TGTGCCAGCAGCTTCGGGAGTGCCGACACCGGGGAGCTGTTTTTT. It is translated as CASSFGSADTGELFF.

This chain connects TRBV25-1 to TRBJ2-7; 11 positions agree with TRBD2. CDR1 MGHDK and CDR2 SYGVNS come from the germline V gene. CDR3 size: 14 residues. V lost 6 bases to trimming and J lost 3 bases; unmatched junction nucleotides: 4. The CDR3 bases are TGTGCCAGCAGACTAGCGGGAGAGAACTACGAGCAGTACGTC. It translates to CASRLAGENYEQYV.

The chain is built from TRBV15 and TRBJ2-2, with 8 bases fitting TRBD2. Germline CDR1 reads LNHNV; CDR2 reads YYDKDF (reference sequence). Trimming removed 6 bases from V and 6 bases from J; junction bases left unmatched: 12. CDR3 length equals 16 residues. CDR3 DNA: TGTGCCACCAGATCAGGGACTAGAGACATTTCCGGGGAGCTGTTTTTT. It encodes CATRSGTRDISGELFF.

The chain employs TRBV9 and TRBJ1-2; 9 positions agree with TRBD1. Per the germline V gene, CDR1 is SGDLS and CDR2 is YYNGEE. The J segment lost 6 bases and the V segment lost 3 bases, leaving 6 bases of the junction unmatched. The CDR3 is made up of 14 amino acids. CDR3 bases: TGTGCCAGCAGCGAATTACAGGGGGCGGATGGCTACACCTTC. Protein sequence: CASSELQGADGYTF.

The chain recombines TRBV11-3 with TRBJ2-1; 11 positions agree with TRBD2. After removal of 8 bases from V and 9 bases from J, the junction contained 18 bases not matched to a gene. This CDR3 is built from 17 residues. Germline V gene lookup returns CDR1 SGHNT and CDR2 YENEEA. The CDR3 protein is CASGVSGLAEGRAEQFF. DNA of the CDR3: TGTGCCAGCGGCGTATCGGGACTAGCGGAAGGAAGGGCTGAGCAGTTCTTC.

This clone is a singleton in its sample. This sequence joins TRBV5-1 and TRBJ2-5; D remains ambiguous. In germline, CDR1 is SGHRS, CDR2 YFSETQ. The CDR3 is made up of 14 amino acids. V dropped 0 bases and J dropped 5 bases, with 11 bases sitting between them. The CDR3 loop reads CASSLDLEGETQYF. CDR3 nucleotide sequence: TGCGCCAGCAGCTTGGATTTGGAAGGGGAGACCCAGTACTTC.

The J gene is TRBJ2-5, the V gene TRBV9; D tentatively reads TRBD1 or TRBD2 (5 bases each). Per the germline V gene, CDR1 is SGDLS and CDR2 is YYNGEE. Trimming stripped 4 bases from V and 4 bases from J, with 14 bases between. This CDR3 has 14 residues. The CDR3 DNA sequence: TGTGCCAGCAGCCCCCGTGTGAGGGGAGAGACCCAGTACTTC. As protein: CASSPRVRGETQYF.

The V and J genes are TRBV6-1 and TRBJ1-4, with 7 positions matching TRBD1. The germline gives CDR1 MNHNS, CDR2 SASEGT. CDR3 length: 15 amino acids. The junction had 7 bases not matched to a gene; V was cut back by 2 bases and J by 7 bases. CDR3 DNA sequence: TGTGCCAGCAGTGAATCAAGACAGGGCGGTGAAAAACTGTTTTTT. Amino acids: CASSESRQGGEKLFF.

This clone appeared a single time. The rearrangement joins TRBV12-3 or TRBV12-4 to TRBJ2-5; the D is unclear. CDR3 size: 13 residues. The ends were cut back, 6 bases at V and 4 bases at J, with 12 bases in the middle. The CDR3 loop is CASRSQLGETQYF. The CDR3 bases are TGTGCCAGCAGGTCACAACTGGGAGAGACCCAGTACTTC.

At least ten counts were recorded for this clone. The chain couples TRBV7-9 to TRBJ1-2; a weak D match, TRBD1 (6 bases). CDR3 length equals 12 residues. The V gene lost 5 bases and the J gene lost 4 bases, with 8 bases spanning the gap. The germline V gene encodes CDR1 SEHNR and CDR2 FQNEAQ (reference sequence). CDR3 in DNA: TGTGCCAGCAGCGTAGGGGGCTATGGCTACACCTTC. Translation: CASSVGGYGYTF.

The V gene is TRBV3-1 (or the pseudogene TRBV3-2), the J gene TRBJ2-4; D is unresolved. The V gene lost 1 base and the J gene lost 7 bases, with 11 bases spanning the gap. Germline V gene lookup returns CDR1 LGHDT and CDR2 YNNKEL (reference sequence). The CDR3 contains 14 residues. CDR3 amino acids: CASSQGLPGNIQYF. CDR3 nucleotide sequence: TGTGCCAGCAGCCAAGGTCTCCCTGGGAACATTCAGTACTTC.

The DNA for the CDR3 is TGTGCCAGCAGTTTAACCGAGGGGTCTGAAGCTTTCTTT. It translates to CASSLTEGSEAFF. The gene calls are TRBV12-3 or TRBV12-4 and TRBJ1-1, with D perhaps matching TRBD1 (5 bases). V shed 2 bases and J shed 6 bases, with 10 bases lying between them. The CDR3 contains 13 residues.